Sequencing of this T cell receptor beta chain was carried out in a study of T cell responses to AZD1222 COVID-19 vaccine. About the research overall: Pooled in the analysis were second doses at about 4 or about 12 weeks.

Worth noting for this clone: What it binds is not known.

Notes on the study in general: A mostly white British donor set with more females was recruited, and clonal diversity was possibly underestimated.

The assay was immunoSEQ multiplex PCR, and TCRdb's table has in-frame clones only and misses some. The top ten clones hold roughly 9.8% of a sample with 150,000 to 200,000 clones, around 93% of them seen once. The TCR was taken from an adult in good health. The sample consisted of peripheral blood, taken on day 0 of AZD1222 vaccination.

This chain's CDR3 is CASSTQSSGDGIRYNEQFF. CDR3 DNA: TGTGCCAGTAGTACACAAAGTAGCGGGGATGGGATTAGGTACAATGAGCAGTTCTTC. The chain links TRBV19 to TRBJ2-1; 8 nucleotides align to TRBD2. V trimming: 4 bases; J trimming: 4 bases; junction bases outside the gene matches: 18. Germline CDR1 LNHDA, CDR2 SQIVND (reference sequence). This CDR3 is built from 19 residues.